The next 20 T cell receptor beta chains were all read from a single sample in a study of shared clonotypes between healthy human individuals. Assay used: immunoSEQ multiplex PCR; TCRdb lists only in-frame clones, some missing. The sample gives around 2,000,000 clones, about 92% of which show up once; more than 1.5% is in the top ten. Cells designated naive CD8 were CD45RO-negative and were positively selected for CCR7, with terminally differentiated effector memory CD45RA+ cells excluded. The sample comprised naive CD8+ T cells from PBMCs. These receptors came from a man aged 18 to 29 in good health. Some clones in this sample may be carry-over from other donors' samples.

This chain links TRBV28 with TRBJ2-5, with 7 bases matching TRBD1. Germline V gene lookup returns CDR1 MDHEN and CDR2 SYDVKM. The CDR3 totals 13 residues. The trim removed 6 bases at V and 5 bases at J, leaving 6 bases unmatched. The CDR3, as DNA: TGTGCCAGCAGATTAACAGGGGCGGAGACCCAGTACTTC. This sequence encodes CASRLTGAETQYF. Full variable domain (rest looked up from reference TRBV28 and TRBJ2-5): DVKVTQSSRYLVKRTGEKVFLECVQDMDHENMFWYRQDPGLGLRLIYFSYDVKMKEKGDIPEGYSVSREKKERFSLILESASTNQTSMYLCASRLTGAETQYFGPGTRLLVL.

The J gene is TRBJ2-7, the V gene TRBV6-5; D possibly uses TRBD1 or TRBD2 (5 bases each). Germline V gene sequence: CDR1 MNHEY, CDR2 SVGAGI. Trimming removed 3 bases at V and 0 bases at J, with 12 bases between. CDR3 size: 15 residues. The CDR3: CASSYGAGNSYEQYF. CDR3 nucleotide sequence: TGTGCCAGCAGTTATGGGGCGGGCAACTCCTACGAGCAGTACTTC.

CDR3 in DNA: TGTGCCAGCAGTTTCCAGGGTCTTCGCCACGAGCAGTACTTC. Translation gives CASSFQGLRHEQYF. V and J are TRBV27 and TRBJ2-7; TRBD1 is a possible D gene (5 bases). The CDR3 totals 14 residues. Germline CDR1 and CDR2: MNHEY and SMNVEV (reference sequence). V shed 3 bases and J shed 5 bases, with 14 bases lying between them.

As concerns this clone: The sample contains more than one DNA sequence encoding this CDR3. The chain recombines TRBV19 with TRBJ2-7; D possibly corresponds to TRBD1 (6 bases). Germline lookup yields CDR1 LNHDA and CDR2 SQIVND (reference sequence). The CDR3 covers 13 residues. V was shortened by 0 bases and J by 4 bases, with 7 bases between the two germline ends. The CDR3 DNA reads TGTGCCAGTAGTATAGACAGGGGTTACGAGCAGTACTTC. Protein: CASSIDRGYEQYF. Full variable domain (outside the CDR3, taken from reference TRBV19 and TRBJ2-7): DGGITQSPKYLFRKEGQNVTLSCEQNLNHDAMYWYRQDPGQGLRLIYYSQIVNDFQKGDIAEGYSVSREKKESFPLTVTSAQKNPTAFYLCASSIDRGYEQYFGPGTRLTVT.

V and J are TRBV18 and TRBJ2-4, with D perhaps matching TRBD1 or TRBD2 (5 bases each). Germline V gene lookup returns CDR1 KGHSH and CDR2 LQKENI. CDR3 size: 15 residues. Trimming took off 0 bases at V and 0 bases at J, with 6 bases between the two ends. For the CDR3, the DNA is TGTGCCAGCTCACCACCGGGGGTAGCCAAAAACATTCAGTACTTC. Protein sequence: CASSPPGVAKNIQYF.

The gene calls are TRBV29-1 and TRBJ2-2; D gene unclear. Germline values: CDR1 SQVTM, CDR2 ANQGSEA. The length of the CDR3 is 15 residues. V was shortened by 0 bases and J by 4 bases, with 12 bases between the two germline ends. The CDR3 loop reads CSVEDPNTVTGELFF. CDR3 DNA: TGCAGCGTTGAAGATCCGAACACGGTCACCGGGGAGCTGTTTTTT.

This chain uses TRBV7-3 with TRBJ1-2, with 7 bases fitting TRBD1. Trimming took 4 bases from V and 4 from J; bases not matched to a gene: 3. The CDR3 spans 13 residues. In germline, CDR1 is SGHTA, CDR2 FQGTGA. CDR3 region: CASSSTGVYGYTF. The CDR3 DNA reads TGTGCCAGCAGCTCCACAGGGGTCTATGGCTACACCTTC.

The chain joins TRBV7-9 to TRBJ2-5; the D gene is possibly TRBD1 (6 bases). Germline CDR1 SEHNR, CDR2 FQNEAQ (reference sequence). V lost 4 bases, J lost 4 bases, and 13 bases lay in between. The CDR3 loop spans 14 amino acids. The CDR3 nucleotides are TGTGCCAGCAGCTATACAGGGCACCCAGAGACCCAGTACTTC. It specifies CASSYTGHPETQYF.

The chain links TRBV27 to TRBJ1-1; D gene ambiguous. Germline V gene lookup returns CDR1 MNHEY and CDR2 SMNVEV (reference sequence). CDR3 length: 14 amino acids. V was trimmed by 4 bases and J by 1 base, leaving 10 bases between them. The CDR3 loop is CASSSDLWNTEAFF. CDR3 nucleotides: TGTGCCAGCAGTTCTGACCTATGGAACACTGAAGCTTTCTTT.

The chain is built from TRBV5-4 and TRBJ1-1, with a weak D call TRBD1 (6 bases). V gave up 4 bases and J gave up 6 bases, with 16 bases separating them. Germline CDR1 reads SGHNT; CDR2 reads YYREEE (reference sequence). This CDR3 has 14 amino acids. The CDR3 bases are TGTGCCAGCAGCGACCAGGGGTTTTACGCTGAAGCTTTCTTT. Protein: CASSDQGFYAEAFF.

The chain links TRBV29-1 to TRBJ2-1; TRBD1 aligns across 7 bases. CDR3 length: 13 residues. With V trimmed by 3 bases and J by 7 bases, 6 bases remained unmatched. CDR1 SQVTM and CDR2 ANQGSEA come from the germline V gene. Here the CDR3 DNA reads TGCAGCGTTGAGCCGGGACAGAGAAATGAGCAGTTCTTC. Its translation is CSVEPGQRNEQFF.

This clone is a singleton in its sample. The chain links TRBV27 to TRBJ2-7; D is uncertain. Germline lookup yields CDR1 MNHEY and CDR2 SMNVEV (reference sequence). Trimming removed 0 bases at V and 0 bases at J, with 9 bases between. The CDR3 has 15 amino acids. The CDR3 reads CASSLSPESSYEQYF. The CDR3 bases are TGTGCCAGCAGTTTATCGCCAGAGAGCTCCTACGAGCAGTACTTC.

V usage is TRBV5-8 and J usage is TRBJ2-7; tentatively, D is TRBD1 or TRBD2 (5 bases each). The CDR3 sequence is 16 residues long. CDR1 and CDR2 from the germline V gene are SGHTS and YDEGEE. V was shortened by 1 base and J by 4 bases, with 18 bases between the two germline ends. CDR3 bases: TGTGCCAGCAGCTTGCGGACACAGGACTTCTCGTACGAGCAGTACTTC. Translation gives CASSLRTQDFSYEQYF.

In regard to this clone: The same CDR3 arises from other DNA sequences in this sample as well. The chain recombines TRBV5-1 with TRBJ2-7, with a weak D call TRBD2 (5 bases). CDR1 is SGHRS, CDR2 YFSETQ, per germline. The CDR3 is 11 residues long. V lost 1 base, J lost 7 bases, and 6 bases lay in between. The CDR3 sequence: CASSLTGEQYF. CDR3 nucleotides: TGCGCCAGCAGCTTGACGGGAGAGCAGTACTTC.

This clone was counted a single time. This same CDR3 is encoded by further DNA sequences in the sample. The V call is TRBV7-2, the J call TRBJ1-1; weak D call: TRBD1 (6 bases). Germline CDR1 and CDR2: SGHTA and FQGNSA. This CDR3 has 15 residues. Trimming took off 2 bases at V and 1 base at J, with 11 bases between the two ends. CDR3 loop: CASSLTGWGNTEAFF. DNA of the CDR3: TGTGCCAGCAGCTTAACAGGGTGGGGGAACACTGAAGCTTTCTTT.

The chain couples TRBV27 to TRBJ1-4, with 7 bases identical to TRBD1. Trimming removed 7 bases from V and 5 bases from J; junction bases left unmatched: 7. This CDR3 contains 14 residues. Germline-derived CDR1 and CDR2 are MNHEY and SMNVEV (reference sequence). CDR3 sequence: CASNHRGINEKLFF. The CDR3 nucleotides are TGTGCCAGCAACCACAGGGGAATCAATGAAAAACTGTTTTTT.

This chain uses TRBV2 with TRBJ2-7, with 10 bases matching TRBD2. Germline CDR1 SNHLY, CDR2 FYNNEI. The CDR3 is made up of 16 amino acids. With 3 bases clipped from V and 5 bases from J, the junction kept 10 bases outside the gene matches. The CDR3: CASSEREREGVHEQYF. For the CDR3, the DNA is TGTGCCAGCAGTGAGCGTGAGCGGGAGGGCGTCCACGAGCAGTACTTC.

V and J are TRBV4-3 and TRBJ2-3; TRBD2 matches at 10 bases. The V gene's germline CDR1 is LGHNA and CDR2 YSLEER. V gave up 0 bases and J gave up 4 bases; unmatched junction bases: 4. CDR3 length: 16 amino acids. The CDR3 here is CASSQDSSGRPDTQYF. The DNA for the CDR3 is TGCGCCAGCAGCCAAGATAGTAGCGGGAGGCCAGATACGCAGTATTTT.

This clone was found a few times. The chain uses TRBV6-1 and TRBJ2-1; D not certain. Germline assignment: CDR1 MNHNS and CDR2 SASEGT. The CDR3 has 13 amino acids. Trimming stripped 3 bases from V and 10 bases from J, with 13 bases between. CDR3 DNA: TGTGCCAGCAGTGAGTTTCGACTGGGCGAGCAGTTCTTC. Its translation: CASSEFRLGEQFF.

The V gene is TRBV18, the J gene TRBJ2-2; D unclear. Deletions cut 3 bases from V and 0 bases from J, with 17 bases between. This CDR3 spans 18 amino acids. The germline CDR1 and CDR2 sequences are KGHSH and LQKENI. The CDR3 protein is CASSPMSPTQTNTGELFF. The CDR3 bases are TGTGCCAGCTCACCGATGAGCCCTACACAGACGAACACCGGGGAGCTGTTTTTT.